The clone carrying this T cell receptor beta chain came up once. The antigen is not known. CDR1 and CDR2 (germline): KGHSH, LQKENI. Trimming cost V 1 base and J 0 bases; bases outside gene matches: 5. The length of the CDR3 is 17 residues. This specimen belongs to a study of PD-L1 blockade in urothelial cancer. Whole-study context: Median T cell yield from blood was 120,000 to 150,000.

The data were produced by immunoSEQ multiplex PCR, yet TCRdb's version contains in-frame clones alone and is incomplete. The repertoire has 45,000 to 55,000 clones, roughly 86% of them found once; the top ten carry less than 11%. The sample's time point: peripheral blood 6 weeks after treatment start. The study's findings and limits: Durable-benefit patients had greater expansion of tumor-associated blood clones at 3 weeks.

J is TRBJ2-3 and V is TRBV18; TRBD2 agrees at 9 bases. The specimen was PBMCs, collected around atezolizumab (anti-PD-L1) treatment. The source is a man in his fifties or sixties with urothelial cancer. As DNA, the CDR3 is TGTGCCAGCTCACCACGAGGAAGCGGGGGGAGCACAGATACGCAGTATTTT. Amino acids: CASSPRGSGGSTDTQYF.